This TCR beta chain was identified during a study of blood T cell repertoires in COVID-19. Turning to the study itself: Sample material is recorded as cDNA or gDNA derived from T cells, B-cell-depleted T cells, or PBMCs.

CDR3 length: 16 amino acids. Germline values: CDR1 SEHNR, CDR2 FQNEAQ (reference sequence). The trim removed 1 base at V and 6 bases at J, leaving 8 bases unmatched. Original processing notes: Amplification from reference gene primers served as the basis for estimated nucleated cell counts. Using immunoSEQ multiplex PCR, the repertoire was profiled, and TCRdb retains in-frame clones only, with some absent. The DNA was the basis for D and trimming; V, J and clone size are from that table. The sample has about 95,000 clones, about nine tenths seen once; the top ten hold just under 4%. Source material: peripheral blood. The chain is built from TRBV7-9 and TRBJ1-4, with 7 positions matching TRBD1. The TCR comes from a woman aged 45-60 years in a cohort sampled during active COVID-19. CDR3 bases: TGTGCCAGCAGCTTAGATCTGGGCAGGGGGTATGAAAAACTGTTTTTT. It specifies CASSLDLGRGYEKLFF. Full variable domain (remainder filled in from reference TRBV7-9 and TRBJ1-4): DTGVSQNPRHKITKRGQNVTFRCDPISEHNRLYWYRQTLGQGPEFLTYFQNEAQLEKSRLLSDRFSAERPKGSFSTLEIQRTEQGDSAMYLCASSLDLGRGYEKLFFGSGTQLSVL.